This T cell receptor beta chain stems from a study of shared clonotypes between healthy human individuals. Germline V gives CDR1 MGHRA, CDR2 YSYEKL. Trimming pared 0 bases from V and 2 bases from J, leaving 11 bases between. The CDR3 is made up of 16 amino acids. Generated by immunoSEQ multiplex PCR, the TCRdb table keeps only in-frame clones and is missing some. The sample lists 600,000 to 700,000 clones, 55% to 85% seen once, with more than 1.5% in the top ten. The rearrangement uses TRBV4-1 and TRBJ1-5; the D is unclear. The sample consisted of memory CD4+ T cells sorted from blood. The sample's subset: CD45RA-negative fraction. The TCR originated in a woman aged 25 to 45 in good health. The chain's CDR3 is CASSQDERRGNQPQHF. The CDR3 DNA reads as TGCGCCAGCAGCCAAGATGAAAGGCGTGGCAATCAGCCCCAGCATTTT.